The rows below give T cell receptor beta chains drawn from one sample of a study of OX40 agonist ivuxolimab in advanced cancers. Some clones are missing from TCRdb's copy, which holds only in-frame ones; the method was immunoSEQ multiplex PCR. The sample lists 45,000 to 55,000 clones; approximately 86% were seen once. The source was CD4+ or CD8+ T cells sorted from blood, collected in a trial of the OX40 agonist ivuxolimab. These receptors were taken from an adult with an advanced solid tumor such as melanoma, head and neck, liver or kidney cancer. Each CDR3 is given with its conserved first and last residue. A D gene is named only where the DNA matches it firmly. The size entry is marked missing in some rows and otherwise reads once, few, many or a size class.

>-|-|TRBJ2-7|TRBV10-3
CASRKRGASSYEQYF
TGTGCCAGCAGGAAACGGGGGGCTAGCTCCTACGAGCAGTACTTC
>-|-|TRBJ1-5|TRBV6-5
CASSSGGQSQPQHF
TGTGCCAGCAGTTCCGGGGGGCAGAGTCAGCCCCAGCATTTT
>TRBD2|-|TRBJ2-7|TRBV7-8
CASSLAAGGREQYF
TGTGCCAGCAGCTTAGCGGCGGGGGGAAGGGAGCAGTACTTC
>-|-|TRBJ1-6|TRBV21-1
CASSKNSPLHF
TGTGCCAGCAGCAAGAATTCACCCCTCCACTTT
>TRBD1|-|TRBJ2-7|TRBV5-1
CASSPNRGLPYEQYF
TGCGCCAGCAGTCCGAACAGGGGGCTCCCCTACGAGCAGTACTTC
>-|once|TRBJ1-1|TRBV6-1
CASSAVRGTEAFF
TGTGCCAGCTCCGCCGTCAGGGGCACTGAAGCTTTCTTT
>TRBD2|few|TRBJ2-7|TRBV5-1
CASSSVGLAGGLSYEQYF
TGCGCCAGCAGCTCCGTGGGACTAGCGGGGGGCCTATCCTACGAGCAGTACTTC
>-|-|TRBJ1-2|TRBV4-2
CASSQVGGRGNYGYTF
TGTGCCAGCAGCCAAGTCGGGGGTCGGGGCAACTATGGCTACACCTTC
>TRBD1|-|TRBJ2-2|TRBV5-1
CASRGDRRNSGELFF
TGCGCCAGCAGAGGGGACAGGAGGAACTCCGGGGAGCTGTTTTTT
>TRBD2|few|TRBJ2-5|TRBV11-2
CASSLGLAGGQETQYF
TGTGCCAGCAGCTTAGGACTAGCGGGGGGGCAAGAGACCCAGTACTTC
>-|-|TRBJ1-1|TRBV19
CASSINTEAFF
TGTGCCAGTAGTATCAACACTGAAGCTTTCTTT
>TRBD2|-|TRBJ2-5|TRBV10-1
CASSLERGAQETQYF
TGCGCCAGCAGCCTCGAGCGGGGGGCTCAAGAGACCCAGTACTTC
>-|-|TRBJ2-5|TRBV6-5
CASSLVGETQYF
TGTGCCAGCAGTTTGGTAGGGGAGACCCAGTACTTC
>TRBD1|-|TRBJ1-1|TRBV29-1
CSVDRGQAFF
TGCAGCGTTGACAGGGGGCAAGCTTTCTTT
>-|-|TRBJ2-3|TRBV5-1
CASSMQGTDTQYF
TGCGCCAGCAGCATGCAGGGGACAGATACGCAGTATTTT
>TRBD1|-|TRBJ1-1|TRBV6-4
CASPGQHTEAFF
TGTGCCAGCCCGGGACAGCACACTGAAGCTTTCTTT
>-|-|TRBJ1-4|TRBV5-3
CARSLWEKLFF
TGTGCCAGAAGCTTGTGGGAAAAACTGTTTTTT
>TRBD1|-|TRBJ2-7|TRBV6-5
CASRRDSSSYEQYF
TGTGCCAGCAGACGGGACAGCAGCTCCTACGAGCAGTACTTC
>-|few|TRBJ1-2|TRBV6-4
CASSDGSRGNYGYTF
TGTGCCAGCAGTGACGGGAGCCGGGGGAACTATGGCTACACCTTC
>-|-|TRBJ1-2|TRBV7-6
CASSPGGVGGYTF
TGTGCCAGCAGCCCCGGGGGGGTTGGGGGCTACACCTTC
>-|-|TRBJ1-1|TRBV5-6
CASSLLIPAGKNTEAFF
TGTGCCAGCAGCTTGCTAATCCCGGCGGGAAAGAACACTGAAGCTTTCTTT
>-|-|TRBJ2-7|TRBV11-3
CASSLDGSYEQYF
TGTGCCAGCAGCTTGGACGGATCCTACGAGCAGTACTTC
>-|-|TRBJ1-3|TRBV4-3
CASSQEVSGGTGNTIYF
TGCGCCAGCAGCCAAGAAGTTAGCGGAGGAACTGGAAACACCATATATTTT
>TRBD1|-|TRBJ2-5|TRBV5-5
CASSFPGTGGETQYF
TGTGCCAGCAGCTTTCCTGGGACAGGCGGAGAGACCCAGTACTTC
>-|once|TRBJ2-2|TRBV10-3
CAISVLLNTGELFF
TGTGCCATCAGTGTATTACTAAACACCGGGGAGCTGTTTTTT